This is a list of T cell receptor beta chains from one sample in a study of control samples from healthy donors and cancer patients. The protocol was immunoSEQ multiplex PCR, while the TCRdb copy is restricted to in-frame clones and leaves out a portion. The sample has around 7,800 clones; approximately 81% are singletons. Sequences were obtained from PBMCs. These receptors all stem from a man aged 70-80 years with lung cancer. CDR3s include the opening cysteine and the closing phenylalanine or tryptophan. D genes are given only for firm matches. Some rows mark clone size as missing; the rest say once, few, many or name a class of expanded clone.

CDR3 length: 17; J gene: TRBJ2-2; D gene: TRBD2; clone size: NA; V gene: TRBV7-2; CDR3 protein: CASSVLAGGANTGELFF; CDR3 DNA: TGTGCCAGCAGCGTCCTAGCGGGCGGGGCTAACACCGGGGAGCTGTTTTTT
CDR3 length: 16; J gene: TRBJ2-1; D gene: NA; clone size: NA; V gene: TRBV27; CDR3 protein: CASRYSGDSSYNEQFF; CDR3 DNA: TGTGCCAGCCGATATAGCGGAGACAGCTCCTACAATGAGCAGTTCTTC
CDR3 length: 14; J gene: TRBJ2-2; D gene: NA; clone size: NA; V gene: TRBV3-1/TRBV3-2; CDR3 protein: CASSQQGSAGELFF; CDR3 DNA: TGTGCCAGCAGCCAACAGGGTTCGGCCGGGGAGCTGTTTTTT
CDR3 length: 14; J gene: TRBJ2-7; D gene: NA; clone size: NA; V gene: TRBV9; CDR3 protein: CASSVLGDTYEQYF; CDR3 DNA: TGTGCCAGCAGTGTCTTAGGGGACACCTACGAGCAGTACTTC
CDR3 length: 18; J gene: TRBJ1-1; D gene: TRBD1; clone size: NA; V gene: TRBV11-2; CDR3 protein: CASSSSAGGNRLNTEAFF; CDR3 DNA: TGTGCCAGCAGCTCCTCGGCAGGGGGCAACCGATTGAACACTGAAGCTTTCTTT
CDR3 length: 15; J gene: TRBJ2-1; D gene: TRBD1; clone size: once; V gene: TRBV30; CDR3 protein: CAWSKGQGNYNEQFF; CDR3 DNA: TGTGCCTGGAGTAAGGGACAGGGAAATTACAATGAGCAGTTCTTC
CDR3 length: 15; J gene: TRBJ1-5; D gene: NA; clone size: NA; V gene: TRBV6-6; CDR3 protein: CASSPREVGNQPQHF; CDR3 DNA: TGTGCCAGCAGCCCGCGGGAGGTAGGCAATCAGCCCCAGCATTTT
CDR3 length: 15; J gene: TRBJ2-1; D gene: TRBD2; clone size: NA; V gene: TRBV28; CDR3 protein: CASSLAGGGNNEQFF; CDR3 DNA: TGTGCCAGCAGTCTAGCGGGAGGCGGAAACAATGAGCAGTTCTTC
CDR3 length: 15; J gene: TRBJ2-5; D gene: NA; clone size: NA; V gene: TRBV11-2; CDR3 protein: CASSVVGGGPETQYF; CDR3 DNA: TGTGCCAGCAGCGTCGTTGGGGGTGGTCCAGAGACCCAGTACTTC
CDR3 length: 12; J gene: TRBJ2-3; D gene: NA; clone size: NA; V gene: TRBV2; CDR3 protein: CASRESTDTQYF; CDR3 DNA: TGTGCCAGCAGAGAGAGCACAGATACGCAGTATTTT
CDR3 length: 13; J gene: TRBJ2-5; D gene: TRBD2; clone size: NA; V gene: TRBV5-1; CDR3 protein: CATNLAGGGTQYF; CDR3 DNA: TGCGCCACCAATCTAGCGGGCGGAGGGACCCAGTACTTC
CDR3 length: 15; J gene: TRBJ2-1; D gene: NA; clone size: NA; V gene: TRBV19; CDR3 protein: CASSIGRSSYNEQFF; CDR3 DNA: TGTGCCAGTAGTATAGGACGGAGCTCCTACAATGAGCAGTTCTTC
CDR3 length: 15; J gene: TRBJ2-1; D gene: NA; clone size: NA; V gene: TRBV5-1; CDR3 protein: CASSLTGGQYNEQFF; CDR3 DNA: TGCGCCAGCAGCTTGACTGGCGGGCAGTACAATGAGCAGTTCTTC
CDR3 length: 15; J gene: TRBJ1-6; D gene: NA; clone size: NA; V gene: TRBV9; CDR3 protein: CASSLSGDGNSPLHF; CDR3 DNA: TGTGCCAGCAGCTTATCGGGGGATGGAAATTCACCCCTCCACTTT
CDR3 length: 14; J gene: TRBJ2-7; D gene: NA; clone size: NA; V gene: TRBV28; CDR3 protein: CASSPRIRFYEQYF; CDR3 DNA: TGTGCCAGCAGTCCCCGAATTCGCTTCTACGAGCAGTACTTC
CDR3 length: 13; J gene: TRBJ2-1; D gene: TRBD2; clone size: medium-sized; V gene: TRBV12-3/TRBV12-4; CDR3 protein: CASSLSTSGKQFF; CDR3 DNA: TGTGCCAGCAGTTTATCGACTAGCGGGAAGCAGTTCTTC
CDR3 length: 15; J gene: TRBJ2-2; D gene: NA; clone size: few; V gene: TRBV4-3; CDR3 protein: CASSPRQEPTGELFF; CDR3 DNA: TGCGCCAGCAGCCCTCGACAGGAACCCACCGGGGAGCTGTTTTTT
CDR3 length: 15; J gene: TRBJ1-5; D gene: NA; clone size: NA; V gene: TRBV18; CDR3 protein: CASSQTDSSNQPQHF; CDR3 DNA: TGTGCCAGCTCGCAGACGGATTCTAGCAATCAGCCCCAGCATTTT
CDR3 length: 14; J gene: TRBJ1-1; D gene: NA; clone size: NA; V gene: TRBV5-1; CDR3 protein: CASSPPAQGTEAFF; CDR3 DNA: TGCGCCAGCAGCCCCCCCGCCCAGGGCACTGAAGCTTTCTTT
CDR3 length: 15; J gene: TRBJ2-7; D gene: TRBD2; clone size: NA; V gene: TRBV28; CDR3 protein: CASSYTSGRAYEQYF; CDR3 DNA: TGTGCCAGCAGCTATACTAGCGGGAGGGCCTACGAGCAGTACTTC
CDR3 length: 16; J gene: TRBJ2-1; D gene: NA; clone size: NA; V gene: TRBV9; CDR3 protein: CASSAEGTPRYNEQFF; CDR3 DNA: TGTGCCAGCAGCGCCGAGGGGACTCCCCGTTACAATGAGCAGTTCTTC
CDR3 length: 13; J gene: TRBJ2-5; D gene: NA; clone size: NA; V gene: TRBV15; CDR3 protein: CATSRYRAETQYF; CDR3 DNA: TGTGCCACCAGCAGGTACAGGGCGGAGACCCAGTACTTC
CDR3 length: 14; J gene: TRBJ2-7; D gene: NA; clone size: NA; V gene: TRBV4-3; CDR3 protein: CASSQARGAYEQYF; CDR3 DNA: TGCGCCAGCAGCCAAGCCAGGGGAGCCTACGAGCAGTACTTC
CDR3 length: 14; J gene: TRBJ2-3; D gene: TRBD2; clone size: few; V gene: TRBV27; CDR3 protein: CASLRAGGADTQYF; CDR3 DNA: TGTGCCAGTTTAAGGGCGGGGGGCGCAGATACGCAGTATTTT
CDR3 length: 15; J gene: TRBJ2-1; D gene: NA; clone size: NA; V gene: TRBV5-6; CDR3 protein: CASSWTSFIYNEQFF; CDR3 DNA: TGTGCCAGCAGCTGGACTTCCTTCATTTACAATGAGCAGTTCTTC
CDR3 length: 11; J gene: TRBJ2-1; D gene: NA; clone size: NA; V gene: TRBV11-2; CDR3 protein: CASTTSYEQFF; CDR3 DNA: TGTGCCAGCACGACCTCGTATGAGCAGTTCTTC
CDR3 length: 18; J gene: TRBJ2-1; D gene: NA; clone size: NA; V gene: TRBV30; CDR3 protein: CAWSATPSAPNLNNEQFF; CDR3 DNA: TGTGCCTGGAGTGCCACCCCCAGCGCACCGAACCTTAACAATGAGCAGTTCTTC
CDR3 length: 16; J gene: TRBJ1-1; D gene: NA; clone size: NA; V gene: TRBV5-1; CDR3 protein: CASSLDGSPMNTEAFF; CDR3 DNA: TGCGCCAGCAGCTTGGACGGCAGCCCCATGAACACTGAAGCTTTCTTT
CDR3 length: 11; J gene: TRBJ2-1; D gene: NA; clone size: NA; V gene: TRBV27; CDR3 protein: CASSGWNEQFF; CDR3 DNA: TGTGCCAGCAGTGGGTGGAATGAGCAGTTCTTC
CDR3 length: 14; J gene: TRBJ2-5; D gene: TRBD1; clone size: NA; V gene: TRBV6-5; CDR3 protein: CASIQQGVPETQYF; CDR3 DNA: TGTGCCAGCATCCAACAGGGGGTCCCAGAGACCCAGTACTTC
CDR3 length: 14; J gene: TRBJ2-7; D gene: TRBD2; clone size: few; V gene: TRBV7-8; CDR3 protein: CASSHLGAGNEQYF; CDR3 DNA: TGTGCCAGCAGCCATCTGGGAGCGGGGAACGAGCAGTACTTC
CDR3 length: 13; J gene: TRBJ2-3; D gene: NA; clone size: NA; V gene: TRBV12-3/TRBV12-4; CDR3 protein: CASSPDSTDTQYF; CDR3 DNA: TGTGCCAGCAGTCCCGACAGCACAGATACGCAGTATTTT
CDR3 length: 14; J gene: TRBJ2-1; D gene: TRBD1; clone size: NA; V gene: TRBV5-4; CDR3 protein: CASSRDSYYNEQFF; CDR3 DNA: TGTGCCAGCAGCCGGGACAGTTACTACAATGAGCAGTTCTTC
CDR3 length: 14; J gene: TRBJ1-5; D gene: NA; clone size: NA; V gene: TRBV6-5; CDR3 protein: CASRMTASNQPQHF; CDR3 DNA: TGTGCCAGCAGGATGACGGCAAGCAATCAGCCCCAGCATTTT
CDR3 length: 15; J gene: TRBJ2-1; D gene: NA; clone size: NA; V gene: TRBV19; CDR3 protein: CASSIGSSSYNEQFF; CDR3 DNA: TGTGCCAGTAGTATAGGCTCTAGCAGCTACAATGAGCAGTTCTTC